The sequence of this T cell receptor beta chain was determined in a study of T cell responses to AZD1222 COVID-19 vaccine. Study results and limitations: Repertoire sampling occurred only after the peak T cell response.

Measured with immunoSEQ multiplex PCR; TCRdb has only the in-frame clones, and not every one. Found here are more than 85,000 clones, 87% of them singletons; the top ten hold over 4%. V was pared by 6 bases and J by 3 bases, with 5 bases of the junction left unmatched. Germline CDR1 MDHEN, CDR2 SYDVKM. The CDR3 is 14 residues long. On this clone: What it recognizes is unknown.

The receptor was isolated from an adult in good health. This sequence joins TRBV28 and TRBJ1-2; 9 bases fit TRBD1. The source was peripheral blood, collected on day 0 of AZD1222 vaccination. CDR3 sequence: CASSWTGEDYGYTF. The DNA of the CDR3 is TGTGCCAGCAGCTGGACAGGGGAGGACTATGGCTACACCTTC.